This passage covers 10 T cell receptor beta chains from one sample sequenced in a study of PD-1 blockade in classical Hodgkin lymphoma. The protocol was immunoSEQ multiplex PCR, while the TCRdb copy is restricted to in-frame clones and leaves out a portion. In the table there are some 65,000 clones, 60% to 80% of which are singletons. Each patient experienced a relapse that followed autologous stem cell transplantation, and brentuximab vedotin exposure varied. The specimen comprised peripheral blood mononuclear cells (PBMCs), sampled before the second cycle of nivolumab. The receptors originated from a human donor with classical Hodgkin lymphoma.

The chain couples TRBV19 to TRBJ2-2; the match to TRBD1 covers 9 bases. Germline assignment: CDR1 LNHDA and CDR2 SQIVND (reference sequence). This CDR3 contains 16 residues. The junction had 6 bases not matched to a gene; V was cut back by 5 bases and J by 2 bases. The CDR3 DNA reads as TGTGCCAGTAGTGCCACGGACAGGGGTAACACCGGGGAGCTGTTTTTT. It yields the protein CASSATDRGNTGELFF.

This clone occurred a few times. The chain uses TRBV11-3 and TRBJ2-7, with 11 bases fitting TRBD2. V shed 4 bases and J 4 bases; nucleotides not matched to a gene: 3. CDR1 is SGHNT and CDR2 is YENEEA in the germline V gene. The CDR3 runs 14 residues. The CDR3, as DNA: TGTGCCAGCAGCTCCGGGACTAGCGGTTACGAGCAGTACTTC. Amino acids: CASSSGTSGYEQYF.

The chain links TRBV5-6 to TRBJ1-2, with 8 bases identical to TRBD1. CDR1 SGHDT and CDR2 YYEEEE come from the germline V gene. This CDR3 region has 13 residues. The J segment lost 8 bases and the V segment lost 3 bases, leaving 6 bases of the junction unmatched. The chain's CDR3 is CASSSGDRRGYTF. Written as DNA, the CDR3 is TGTGCCAGCAGCTCTGGGGACAGGCGGGGCTACACCTTC.

This clone was observed a single time. Other nucleotide sequences in the sample specify the same CDR3. This chain joins TRBV5-1 and TRBJ1-1, with D perhaps matching TRBD1 (5 bases). CDR3 length: 14 residues. Trimming cost V 0 bases and J 1 base, with 7 bases left between them. Germline-derived CDR1 and CDR2 are SGHRS and YFSETQ. CDR3 amino acids: CASSLATANTEAFF. CDR3 sequence (DNA): TGCGCCAGCAGCTTGGCGACAGCGAACACTGAAGCTTTCTTT.

The chain combines TRBV27 with TRBJ1-4; 11 bases line up with TRBD1. The CDR3 consists of 14 residues. CDR1 and CDR2 (germline): MNHEY, SMNVEV (reference sequence). With 7 bases clipped from V and 7 bases from J, the junction kept 5 bases outside the gene matches. CDR3 protein: CASKGQGAGEKLFF. CDR3 nucleotides: TGTGCCAGCAAAGGACAGGGGGCTGGTGAAAAACTGTTTTTT.

V is TRBV28 and J is TRBJ1-2; perhaps TRBD1 as D (6 bases). Germline V lookup: CDR1 MDHEN, CDR2 SYDVKM. The V end lost 5 bases, the J end lost 1 base, and 14 bases lay between the germline ends. CDR3 length: 15 amino acids. The CDR3 sequence: CASSPGTLFNYGYTF. In DNA form, the CDR3 reads TGTGCCAGCAGTCCCGGGACACTCTTTAACTATGGCTACACCTTC.

This chain links TRBV5-1 with TRBJ2-3; 8 nucleotides match TRBD2. V lost 0 bases to trimming and J lost 6 bases; unmatched junction nucleotides: 6. The CDR3 loop spans 15 amino acids. Germline CDR1 and CDR2: SGHRS and YFSETQ. The CDR3 DNA follows: TGCGCCAGCAGCTTGGAAGCTAGCGGGTACGATACGCAGTATTTT. It codes for CASSLEASGYDTQYF.

The count of this clone is one. The CDR3 protein is CASSRTGSPNEKLFF. As DNA, the CDR3 is TGCGCCAGCAGTCGCACCGGGTCCCCAAATGAAAAACTGTTTTTT. The chain uses TRBV5-1 and TRBJ1-4; no definite D call. CDR1 is SGHRS and CDR2 is YFSETQ in the germline V gene. The CDR3 contains 15 residues. Trimming left V 5 bases short and J 5 bases short, with 16 bases between.

This clone turned up a few times. V is TRBV12-5 and J is TRBJ1-5; 7 bases align to TRBD1. With V trimmed by 0 bases and J by 1 base, 12 bases remained unmatched. CDR1 LGHNT and CDR2 FRNRAP come from the germline V gene. CDR3 length: 19 amino acids. This chain's CDR3 is CASGLVDDGQVGSNQPQHF. The CDR3 bases are TGTGCTAGTGGTTTGGTAGATGATGGACAGGTGGGGAGCAATCAGCCCCAGCATTTT.

V and J are TRBV4-3 and TRBJ1-2, with TRBD1 as a possible D gene (6 bases). This CDR3 is 15 amino acids long. V was trimmed by 1 base and J by 4 bases, leaving 13 bases between them. In germline, CDR1 is LGHNA, CDR2 YSLEER. CDR3 nucleotides: TGCGCCAGCAGCCAAGTTGCGTTAGGGGGCTATGGCTACACCTTC. It is translated as CASSQVALGGYGYTF.